This T cell receptor (beta chain) comes out of a study of cytomegalovirus exposure and HLA in healthy donors. This clone was seen a few times. Its antigen is currently unknown. The study, taken as a whole, reports: It was reported in a later analysis that an Asian-associated ancestry cluster showed fewer N-insertions than the 666-donor mean.

The PCR was carried out with 60 Vbeta primers and 13 Jbeta primers. Only in-frame clones appear in the TCRdb table, and some are missing; sequencing was by immunoSEQ multiplex PCR. In the table there are some 190,000 clones, roughly three quarters of which are singletons. The material sequenced was PBMCs. The receptor was derived from a woman between 50 and 59 years old in good health and CMV-seronegative.

Here the CDR3 DNA reads TGTGCCAGCTCACCACCGCAGGGGGGAAAGGAAAAACTGTTTTTT. Its protein is CASSPPQGGKEKLFF. V is TRBV18 and J is TRBJ1-4; 7 bases align to TRBD1. CDR1 is KGHSH and CDR2 is LQKENI in the germline V gene. The CDR3 runs 15 residues. J was trimmed by 8 bases and V by 0 bases; bases with no gene match: 6.